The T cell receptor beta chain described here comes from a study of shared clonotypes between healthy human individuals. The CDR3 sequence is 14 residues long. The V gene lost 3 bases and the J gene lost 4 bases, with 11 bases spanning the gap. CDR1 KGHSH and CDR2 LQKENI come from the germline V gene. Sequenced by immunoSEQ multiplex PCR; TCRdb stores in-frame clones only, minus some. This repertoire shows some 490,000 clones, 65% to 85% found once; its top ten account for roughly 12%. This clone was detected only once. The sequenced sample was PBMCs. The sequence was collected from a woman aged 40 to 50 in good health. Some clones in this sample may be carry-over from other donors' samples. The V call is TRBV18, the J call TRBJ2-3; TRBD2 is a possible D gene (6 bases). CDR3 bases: TGTGCCAGCTCACCCCCGGGAGCGCCAGATACGCAGTATTTT. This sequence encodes CASSPPGAPDTQYF.